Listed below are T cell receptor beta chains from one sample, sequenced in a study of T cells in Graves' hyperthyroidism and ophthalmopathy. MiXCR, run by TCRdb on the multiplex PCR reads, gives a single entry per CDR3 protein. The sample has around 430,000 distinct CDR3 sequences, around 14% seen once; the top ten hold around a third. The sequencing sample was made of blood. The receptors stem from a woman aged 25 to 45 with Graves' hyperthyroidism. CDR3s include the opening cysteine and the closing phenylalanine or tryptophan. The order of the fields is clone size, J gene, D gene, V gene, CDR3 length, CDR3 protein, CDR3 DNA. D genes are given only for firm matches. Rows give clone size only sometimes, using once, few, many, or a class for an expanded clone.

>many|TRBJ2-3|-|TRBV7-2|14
CASSPNLSPDTQYF
TGTGCCAGCAGCCCAAACTTGTCCCCAGATACGCAGTATTTT
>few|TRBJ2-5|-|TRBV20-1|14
CSASTWRGPETQYF
TGCAGTGCTTCAACATGGCGGGGTCCGGAGACCCAGTACTTC
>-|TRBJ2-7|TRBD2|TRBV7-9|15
CASGWQAGGLHEQYF
TGTGCCAGCGGCTGGCAAGCGGGAGGGCTACACGAGCAGTACTTC
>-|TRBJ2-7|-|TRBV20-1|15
CSARTPQGAIYEQYF
TGCAGTGCTAGAACCCCACAGGGAGCAATATACGAGCAGTACTTC
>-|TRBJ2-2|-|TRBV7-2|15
CASSLPRGNTGELFF
TGTGCCAGCAGCTTGCCCAGGGGGAACACCGGGGAGCTGTTTTTT
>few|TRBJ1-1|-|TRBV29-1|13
CSVVTVEHTEAFF
TGCAGCGTGGTTACAGTTGAGCACACTGAAGCTTTCTTT
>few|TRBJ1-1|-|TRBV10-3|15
CAISDIVSENTEAFF
TGTGCCATCAGTGATATTGTGTCGGAGAACACTGAAGCTTTCTTT
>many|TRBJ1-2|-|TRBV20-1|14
CSARKQGRNYGYTF
TGCAGTGCCCGGAAACAGGGCCGTAACTATGGCTACACCTTC
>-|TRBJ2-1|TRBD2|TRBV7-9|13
CASSGEGPNEQFF
TGTGCCAGCTCGGGGGAGGGCCCGAATGAGCAGTTCTTC
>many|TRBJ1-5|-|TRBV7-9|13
CASSFDKTQPQHF
TGTGCCAGCAGCTTCGACAAAACACAGCCCCAGCATTTT
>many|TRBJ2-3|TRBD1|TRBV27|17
CASSLNARGTGTDTQYF
TGTGCCAGCAGTTTAAATGCGCGTGGGACAGGCACAGATACGCAGTATTTT
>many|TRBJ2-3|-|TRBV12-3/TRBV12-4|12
CASSPDLNTQYF
TGTGCCAGCAGTCCGGATCTAAATACGCAGTATTTT
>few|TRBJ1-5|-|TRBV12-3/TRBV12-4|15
CASSSSDSGNQPQHF
TGTGCCAGCAGTAGTTCGGACAGTGGCAATCAGCCCCAGCATTTT
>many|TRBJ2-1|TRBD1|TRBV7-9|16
CASSLESTGARNEQFF
TGTGCCAGCAGCTTAGAGTCGACAGGGGCCAGGAATGAGCAGTTCTTC
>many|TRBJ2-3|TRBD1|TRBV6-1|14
CASSDGQGADTQYF
TGTGCCAGCAGTGATGGACAGGGGGCAGATACGCAGTATTTT
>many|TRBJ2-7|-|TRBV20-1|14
CSAYTYEPRNEQYF
TGCAGTGCTTACACCTATGAACCTCGGAACGAGCAGTACTTC
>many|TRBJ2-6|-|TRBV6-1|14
CASSGTSGANVLTF
TGTGCCAGCAGTGGGACGTCTGGGGCCAACGTCCTGACTTTC
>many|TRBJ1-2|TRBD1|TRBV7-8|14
CASSSQGAHYGYTF
TGTGCCAGCAGCTCACAGGGGGCGCACTATGGCTACACCTTC
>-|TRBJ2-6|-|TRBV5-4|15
CASSFGTTGANVLTF
TGTGCCAGCAGCTTCGGGACAACCGGGGCCAACGTCCTGACTTTC
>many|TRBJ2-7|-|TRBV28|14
CASSHRVRAYEQYF
TGTGCCAGCAGTCACAGGGTCCGGGCCTACGAGCAGTACTTC
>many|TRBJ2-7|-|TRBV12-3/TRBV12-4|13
CASSPSQWYEQYF
TGTGCCAGCAGTCCATCACAGTGGTACGAGCAGTACTTC
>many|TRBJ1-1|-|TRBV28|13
CASSPDTYTEAFF
TGTGCCAGCAGCCCGGACACATACACTGAAGCTTTCTTT
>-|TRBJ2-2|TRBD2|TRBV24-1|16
CATSDVGLAQTGELFF
TGTGCCACCAGTGATGTGGGACTAGCGCAAACCGGGGAGCTGTTTTTT
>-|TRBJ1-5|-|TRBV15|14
CATSSPGMGQPQHF
TGTGCCACCAGCTCGCCGGGGATGGGACAGCCCCAGCATTTT
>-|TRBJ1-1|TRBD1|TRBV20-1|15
CSARDLQGVGTEAFF
TGCAGTGCTAGAGATCTTCAGGGGGTAGGCACTGAAGCTTTCTTT
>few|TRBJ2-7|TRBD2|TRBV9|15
CASSASGSMAYEQYF
TGTGCCAGCAGCGCCAGCGGGAGTATGGCCTACGAGCAGTACTTC
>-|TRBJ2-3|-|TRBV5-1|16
CASSRLTSGSTDTQYF
TGCGCCAGCAGCCGCCTTACAAGCGGTAGCACAGATACGCAGTATTTT
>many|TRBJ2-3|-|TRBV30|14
CAWSVRGWSDTQYF
TGTGCCTGGAGTGTGAGGGGGTGGTCAGATACGCAGTATTTT
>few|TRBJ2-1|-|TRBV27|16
CASSSGPVNLRNEQFF
TGTGCCAGCAGTTCCGGACCTGTCAACCTTCGCAATGAGCAGTTCTTC
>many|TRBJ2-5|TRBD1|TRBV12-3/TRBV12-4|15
CASSLDRGYQETQYF
TGTGCCAGCAGTTTAGACAGGGGGTACCAAGAGACCCAGTACTTC
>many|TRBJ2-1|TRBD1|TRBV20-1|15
CSAQRDRGRGNEQFF
TGCAGTGCGCAAAGGGACAGGGGGCGCGGAAATGAGCAGTTCTTC
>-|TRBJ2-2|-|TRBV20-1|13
CSATGTLTGELFF
TGCAGTGCTACTGGGACGCTCACCGGGGAGCTGTTTTTT
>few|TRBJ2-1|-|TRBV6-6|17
CASSYSMVAAAYNEQFF
TGTGCCAGCAGTTACTCGATGGTGGCGGCCGCCTACAATGAGCAGTTCTTC